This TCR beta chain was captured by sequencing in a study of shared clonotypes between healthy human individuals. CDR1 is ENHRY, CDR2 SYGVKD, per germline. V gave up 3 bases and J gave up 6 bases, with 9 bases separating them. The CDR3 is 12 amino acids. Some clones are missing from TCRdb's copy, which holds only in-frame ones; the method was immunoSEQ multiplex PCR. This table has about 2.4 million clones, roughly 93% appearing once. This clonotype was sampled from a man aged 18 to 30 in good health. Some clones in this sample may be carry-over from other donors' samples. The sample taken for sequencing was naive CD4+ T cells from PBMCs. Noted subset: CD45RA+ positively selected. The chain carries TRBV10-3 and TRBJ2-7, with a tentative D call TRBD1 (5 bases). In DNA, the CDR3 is TGTGCCATCAGTGACACAGGTGGCGAGCAGTACTTC. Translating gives CAISDTGGEQYF.